This T cell receptor beta chain was sequenced in a study of blood T cell repertoires in COVID-19. Study in general: Sites in the United States, Italy and Spain provided acute and convalescent COVID-19 samples. PBMCs, B-cell-depleted T cells, or T cells were the source of the cDNA or gDNA that made up the material.

Here immunoSEQ multiplex PCR was the method, and the copy in TCRdb shows in-frame clones only, minus some. The table lists roughly 73,000 clones, 89% of them singletons. Trimming took 4 bases from V and 7 from J, leaving 17 bases between them. CDR1 and CDR2 from the germline V gene are SQVTM and ANQGSEA. The CDR3 contains 14 residues. The sequence was collected from a man aged 80 or over with acute or convalescent COVID-19. Sample: peripheral blood. The chain is built from TRBV29-1 and TRBJ2-1; D possibly corresponds to TRBD1 (6 bases). The CDR3 spells CSVVFGRGGNEQFF. The CDR3 coding sequence is TGCAGCGTTGTCTTCGGCAGGGGTGGAAATGAGCAGTTCTTC.